This passage covers 5 T cell receptor beta chains from one sample sequenced in a study of T cell changes during pregnancy in multiple sclerosis. Profiled with immunoSEQ multiplex PCR; TCRdb holds only in-frame clones, not every one. Altogether about 21,000 clones are present, about 87% being singletons, with the ten largest covering 7%. This specimen was CD8+ T cells from peripheral blood mononuclear cells, taken in the third trimester of pregnancy. The receptors stem from a female donor in good health, enrolled as a control in a pregnancy study.

This clone appeared a few times. The chain employs TRBV5-1 and TRBJ2-1; 9 nucleotides match TRBD1. The germline V gene has CDR1 SGHRS and CDR2 YFSETQ. Unmatched junction bases numbered 6, after V lost 5 bases and J lost 3 bases. The CDR3 contains 15 residues. CDR3 amino acids: CASSQSGQGYNEQFF. In nucleotides, the CDR3 is TGCGCCAGCAGTCAATCGGGACAGGGCTACAATGAGCAGTTCTTC.

V and J are TRBV27 and TRBJ1-4; 7 bases line up with TRBD1. Losses at the gene ends were 6 bases for V and 5 bases for J; bases not matched to a gene: 12. The CDR3 contains 16 residues. The V gene's germline CDR1 is MNHEY and CDR2 SMNVEV (reference sequence). The chain's CDR3 is CASSLYPPTGNEKLFF. As DNA, the CDR3 is TGTGCCAGCAGCCTCTACCCCCCGACAGGGAATGAAAAACTGTTTTTT.

The chain uses TRBV7-8 and TRBJ2-1; 10 bases align to TRBD2. CDR1 is SGHVS, CDR2 FQNEAQ, per germline. Trimming at V came to 1 base and at J to 9 bases, leaving 9 bases not matched to a gene. This CDR3 has 16 residues. The CDR3 nucleotides are TGTGCCAGCAGCTTAGGAGGCGGGACTAGCGTGGGTGAGCAGTTCTTC. Translating gives CASSLGGGTSVGEQFF. Combining the CDR3 with reference TRBV7-8 and TRBJ2-1 gives the whole variable domain GAGVSQSPRYKVAKRGQDVALRCDPISGHVSLFWYQQALGQGPEFLTYFQNEAQLDKSGLPSDRFFAERPEGSVSTLKIQRTQQEDSAVYLCASSLGGGTSVGEQFFGPGTRLTVL.

The rearrangement joins TRBV7-8 to TRBJ2-1; TRBD2 might be the D (6 bases). Trimming removed 2 bases at V and 5 bases at J, with 13 bases between. Germline V gene lookup returns CDR1 SGHVS and CDR2 FQNEAQ. CDR3 length: 15 residues. CDR3 sequence: CASSLWAGWNNEQFF. Here the CDR3 DNA reads TGTGCCAGCAGCTTATGGGCGGGGTGGAACAATGAGCAGTTCTTC.

This chain's CDR3 is CASSVGGAWDEQYF. The CDR3 DNA follows: TGTGCCAGCAGCGTAGGAGGAGCGTGGGACGAGCAGTACTTC. The chain uses TRBV9 and TRBJ2-7; D is ambiguous. Trimming shortened V by 0 bases and J by 5 bases, and 12 bases separated the two germline ends. The germline V gene encodes CDR1 SGDLS and CDR2 YYNGEE. The CDR3 covers 14 residues.